This T cell receptor beta chain emerged from a study of control samples from healthy donors and cancer patients (dated by TCRdb to 2020 to 2022). Library method: the immunoSEQ multiplex PCR assay. Sourced from immuneACCESS, this table was stored by TCRdb with only in-frame sequences that have V and J called. A share of the clones is absent; for the studies checked, an unresolved V gene accounts for under half, and the remainder has no known explanation. The sample has roughly 55,000 clones on record, about 92% of them singletons. 1.7% of the sample is held by the ten biggest clonotypes. Points on this clone: It lacks a known antigen. Qualities for individual bases were not recorded, and no much larger clone is one base off.

Taken from cysteine to phenylalanine, the CDR3 has 16 residues. This entry keeps only the CDR3 DNA: 48 bases, framed from base 1. V has 6 bases trimmed and J has 6 bases trimmed; junction bases matching no gene number 13. From a lookup of the germline V gene, CDR1 and CDR2 are MNHEY and SVGEGT. The chain joins TRBV6-2 or TRBV6-3 to TRBJ2-7; 11 nucleotides in the junction match TRBD1. Source material: PBMCs. The source of this sequence is a middle-aged man with colorectal cancer. The CDR3 reads CASSRNPGTGGREQYF. The DNA sequence follows: TGTGCCAGCAGCCGAAACCCCGGGACAGGGGGACGCGAGCAGTACTTC.